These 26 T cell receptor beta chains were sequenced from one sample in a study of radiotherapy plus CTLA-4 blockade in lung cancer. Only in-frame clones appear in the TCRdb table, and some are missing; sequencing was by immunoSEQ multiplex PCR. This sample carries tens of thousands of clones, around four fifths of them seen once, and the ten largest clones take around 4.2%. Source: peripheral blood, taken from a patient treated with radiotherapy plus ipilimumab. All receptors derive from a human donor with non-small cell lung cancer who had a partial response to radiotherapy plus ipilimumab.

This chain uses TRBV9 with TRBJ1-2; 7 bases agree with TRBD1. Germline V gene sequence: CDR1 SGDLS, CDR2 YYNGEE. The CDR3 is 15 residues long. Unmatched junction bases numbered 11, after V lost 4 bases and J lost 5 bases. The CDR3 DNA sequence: TGTGCCAGCAGCCCGTCGGGACAGAGCGATTATGGCTACACCTTC. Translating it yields CASSPSGQSDYGYTF.

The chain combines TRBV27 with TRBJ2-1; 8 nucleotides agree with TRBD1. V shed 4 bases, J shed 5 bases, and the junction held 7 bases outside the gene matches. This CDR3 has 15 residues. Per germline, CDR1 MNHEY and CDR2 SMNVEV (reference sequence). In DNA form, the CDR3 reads TGTGCCAGCAGTTCCTGGACAGGGAGACACAATGAGCAGTTCTTC. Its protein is CASSSWTGRHNEQFF.

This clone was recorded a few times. CDR3 sequence: CASSLGGGNNEQFF. The CDR3 bases are TGTGCCAGCAGCTTAGGCGGGGGTAACAATGAGCAGTTCTTC. The J gene is TRBJ2-1, the V gene TRBV7-9, with 7 positions matching TRBD2. J gave up 5 bases and V 1 base, and 2 bases lay outside the gene matches. The CDR3 consists of 14 residues. CDR1 SEHNR and CDR2 FQNEAQ come from the germline V gene (reference sequence).

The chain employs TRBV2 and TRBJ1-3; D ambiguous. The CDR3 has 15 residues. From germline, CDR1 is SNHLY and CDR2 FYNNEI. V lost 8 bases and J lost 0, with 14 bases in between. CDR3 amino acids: CASRLDGLSGNTIYF. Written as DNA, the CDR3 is TGTGCCAGCCGCCTCGACGGACTCTCTGGAAACACCATATATTTT.

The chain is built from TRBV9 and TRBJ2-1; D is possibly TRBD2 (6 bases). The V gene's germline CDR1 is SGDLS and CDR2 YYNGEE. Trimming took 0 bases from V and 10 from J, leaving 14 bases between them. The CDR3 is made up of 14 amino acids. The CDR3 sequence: CASSVVPTEGEQFF. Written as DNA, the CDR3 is TGTGCCAGCAGCGTAGTGCCTACGGAGGGGGAGCAGTTCTTC.

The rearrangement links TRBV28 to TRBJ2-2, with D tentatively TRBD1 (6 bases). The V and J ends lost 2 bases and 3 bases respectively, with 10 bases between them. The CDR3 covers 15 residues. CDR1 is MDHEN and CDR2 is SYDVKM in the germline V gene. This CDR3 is CASSLQQGYTGELFF. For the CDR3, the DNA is TGTGCCAGCAGTTTACAGCAGGGGTACACCGGGGAGCTGTTTTTT.

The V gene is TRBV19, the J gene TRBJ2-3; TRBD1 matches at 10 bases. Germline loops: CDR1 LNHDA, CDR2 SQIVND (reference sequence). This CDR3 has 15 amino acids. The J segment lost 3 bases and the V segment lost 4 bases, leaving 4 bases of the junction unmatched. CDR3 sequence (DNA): TGTGCCAGTAGTACGCCGGGACAGGGGACAGATACGCAGTATTTT. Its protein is CASSTPGQGTDTQYF. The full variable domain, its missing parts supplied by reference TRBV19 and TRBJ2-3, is DGGITQSPKYLFRKEGQNVTLSCEQNLNHDAMYWYRQDPGQGLRLIYYSQIVNDFQKGDIAEGYSVSREKKESFPLTVTSAQKNPTAFYLCASSTPGQGTDTQYFGPGTRLTVL.

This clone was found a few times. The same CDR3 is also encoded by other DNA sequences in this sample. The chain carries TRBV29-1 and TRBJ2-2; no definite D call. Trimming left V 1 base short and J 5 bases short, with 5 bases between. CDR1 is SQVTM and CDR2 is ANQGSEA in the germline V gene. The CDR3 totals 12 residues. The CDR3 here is CSVEAGTGELFF. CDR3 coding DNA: TGCAGCGTTGAAGCGGGTACCGGGGAGCTGTTTTTT.

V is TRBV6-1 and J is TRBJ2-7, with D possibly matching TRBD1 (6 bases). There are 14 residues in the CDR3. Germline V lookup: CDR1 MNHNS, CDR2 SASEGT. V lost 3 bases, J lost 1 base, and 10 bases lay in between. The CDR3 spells CASSDLGGSYEQYF. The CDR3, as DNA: TGTGCCAGCAGTGACTTAGGGGGATCCTACGAGCAGTACTTC.

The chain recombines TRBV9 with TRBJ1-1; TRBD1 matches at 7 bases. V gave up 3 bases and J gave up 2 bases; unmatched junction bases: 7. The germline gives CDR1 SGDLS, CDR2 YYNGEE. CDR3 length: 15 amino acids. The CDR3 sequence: CASSAQGGANTEAFF. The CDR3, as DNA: TGTGCCAGCAGCGCACAAGGGGGCGCTAACACTGAAGCTTTCTTT.

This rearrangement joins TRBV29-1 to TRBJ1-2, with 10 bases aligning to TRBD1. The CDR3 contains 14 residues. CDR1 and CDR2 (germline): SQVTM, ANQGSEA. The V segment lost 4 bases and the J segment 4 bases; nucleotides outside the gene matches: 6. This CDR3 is CSVGVTGGSYGYTF. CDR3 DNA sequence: TGCAGCGTTGGGGTGACAGGGGGCAGCTATGGCTACACCTTC. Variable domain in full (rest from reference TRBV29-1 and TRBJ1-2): SAVISQKPSRDICQRGTSLTIQCQVDSQVTMMFWYRQQPGQSLTLIATANQGSEATYESGFVIDKFPISRPNLTFSTLTVSNMSPEDSSIYLCSVGVTGGSYGYTFGSGTRLTVV.

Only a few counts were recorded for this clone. The DNA of the CDR3 is TGTGCCTGGAGTGTACGTACGGGTAATAGCAATCAGCCCCAGCATTTT. Amino acids: CAWSVRTGNSNQPQHF. The chain combines TRBV30 with TRBJ1-5, with no clear D. Trimming left V 0 bases short and J 0 bases short, with 12 bases between. The CDR3 has 16 amino acids. Germline CDR1 and CDR2: GTSNPN and SVGIG (reference sequence). Using reference TRBV30 and TRBJ1-5 for the parts outside the CDR3, the full variable domain is SQTIHQWPATLVQPVGSPLSLECTVEGTSNPNLYWYRQAAGRGLQLLFYSVGIGQISSEVPQNLSASRPQDRQFILSSKKLLLSDSGFYLCAWSVRTGNSNQPQHFGDGTRLSIL.

In DNA, the CDR3 is TGCGCCAGCAGCTTGGGGGGGGGCACTGAAGCTTTCTTT. It yields the protein CASSLGGGTEAFF. The chain couples TRBV5-1 to TRBJ1-1, with D possibly matching TRBD1 (5 bases). V lost 0 bases and J 4 bases, leaving 7 bases between the germline ends. Germline assignment: CDR1 SGHRS and CDR2 YFSETQ. The CDR3 totals 13 residues.

The CDR3 nucleotides are TGTGCCAGTAACGAGGTGGGCTATGGCTACACCTTC. Translating gives CASNEVGYGYTF. The gene calls are TRBV19 and TRBJ1-2, with D unclear. The germline V and J ends were trimmed by 7 bases and 4 bases, with 10 bases remaining between them. The CDR3 covers 12 residues. Germline CDR1 LNHDA, CDR2 SQIVND (reference sequence).

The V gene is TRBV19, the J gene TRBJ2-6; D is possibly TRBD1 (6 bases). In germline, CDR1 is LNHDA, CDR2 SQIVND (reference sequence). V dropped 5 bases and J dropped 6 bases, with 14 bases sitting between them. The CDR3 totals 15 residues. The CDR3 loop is CASSPDSTAANVLTF. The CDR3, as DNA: TGTGCCAGTAGTCCGGACAGTACGGCGGCCAACGTCCTGACTTTC.

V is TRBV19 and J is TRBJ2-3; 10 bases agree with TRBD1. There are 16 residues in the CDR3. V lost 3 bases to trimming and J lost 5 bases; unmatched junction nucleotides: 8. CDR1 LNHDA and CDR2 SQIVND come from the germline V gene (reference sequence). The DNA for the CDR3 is TGTGCCAGTAGTATCGGGACAGGGGCGAGAGAAGATACGCAGTATTTT. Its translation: CASSIGTGAREDTQYF.

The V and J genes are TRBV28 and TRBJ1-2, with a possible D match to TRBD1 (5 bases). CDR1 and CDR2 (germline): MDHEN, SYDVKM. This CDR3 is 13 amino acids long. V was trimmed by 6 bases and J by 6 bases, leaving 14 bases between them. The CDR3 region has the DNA TGTGCCAGCAGAAATCATGGGGGGGATGGCTACACCTTC. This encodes CASRNHGGDGYTF.

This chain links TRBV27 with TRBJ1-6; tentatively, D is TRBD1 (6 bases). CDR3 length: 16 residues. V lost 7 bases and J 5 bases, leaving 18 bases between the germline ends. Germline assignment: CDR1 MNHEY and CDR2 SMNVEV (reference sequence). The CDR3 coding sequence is TGTGCCAGCACCTGGGGGGGCGCGTATAATAATTCACCCCTCCACTTT. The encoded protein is CASTWGGAYNNSPLHF.

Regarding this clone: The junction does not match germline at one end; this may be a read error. The CDR3: CATSWNRGDYEQYF. The DNA for the CDR3 is TGTGCCACCAGTTGGAACAGGGGGGACTACGAGCAGTACTTC. V and J are TRBV10-3 and TRBJ2-7; 8 bases align to TRBD1. The CDR3 totals 14 residues. CDR1 and CDR2 from the germline V gene are ENHRY and SYGVKD.

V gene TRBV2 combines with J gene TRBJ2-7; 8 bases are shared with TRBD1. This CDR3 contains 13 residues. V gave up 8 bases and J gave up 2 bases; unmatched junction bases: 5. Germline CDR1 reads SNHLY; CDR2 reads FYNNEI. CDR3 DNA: TGTGCCAGCCTTAGGACAGGGACCTACGAGCAGTACTTC. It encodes CASLRTGTYEQYF.

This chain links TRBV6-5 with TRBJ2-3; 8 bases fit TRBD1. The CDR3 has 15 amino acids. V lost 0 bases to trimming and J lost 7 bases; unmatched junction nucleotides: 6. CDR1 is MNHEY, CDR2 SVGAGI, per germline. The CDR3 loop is CASSYSPGGAYTQYF. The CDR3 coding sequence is TGTGCCAGCAGTTACTCGCCAGGGGGCGCGTATACGCAGTATTTT.

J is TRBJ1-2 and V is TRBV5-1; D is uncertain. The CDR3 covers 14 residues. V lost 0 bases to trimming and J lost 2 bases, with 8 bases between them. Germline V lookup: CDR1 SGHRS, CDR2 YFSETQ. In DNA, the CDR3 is TGCGCCAGCAGCTTGGAGACTGGGAACTATGGCTACACCTTC. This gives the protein CASSLETGNYGYTF.

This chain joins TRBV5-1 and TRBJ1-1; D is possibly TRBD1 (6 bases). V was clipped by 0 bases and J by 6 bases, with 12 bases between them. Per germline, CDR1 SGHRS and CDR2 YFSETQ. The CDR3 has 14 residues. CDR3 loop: CASSLGQWGPEAFF. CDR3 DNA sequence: TGCGCCAGCAGCTTGGGACAGTGGGGGCCTGAAGCTTTCTTT.

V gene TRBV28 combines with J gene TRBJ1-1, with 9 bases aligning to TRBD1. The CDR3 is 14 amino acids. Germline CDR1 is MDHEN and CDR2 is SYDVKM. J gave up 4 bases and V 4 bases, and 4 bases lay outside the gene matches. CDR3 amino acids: CASSSGTGFTEAFF. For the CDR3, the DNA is TGTGCCAGCAGTTCCGGGACAGGGTTCACTGAAGCTTTCTTT.

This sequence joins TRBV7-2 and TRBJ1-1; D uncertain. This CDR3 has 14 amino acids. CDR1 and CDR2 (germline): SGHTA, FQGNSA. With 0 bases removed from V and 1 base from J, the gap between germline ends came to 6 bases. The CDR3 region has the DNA TGTGCCAGCAGCTTAGCTGCAGGGAACACTGAAGCTTTCTTT. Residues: CASSLAAGNTEAFF.

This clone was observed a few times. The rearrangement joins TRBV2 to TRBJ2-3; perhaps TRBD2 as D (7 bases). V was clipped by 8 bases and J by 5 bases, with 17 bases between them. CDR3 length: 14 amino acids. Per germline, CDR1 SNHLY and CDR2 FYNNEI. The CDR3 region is CASGRGRAGDTQYF. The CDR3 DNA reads TGTGCCAGCGGGAGGGGGAGGGCCGGAGATACGCAGTATTTT.